Shown below are 19 T cell receptor beta chains from a single sample sequenced in a study of early T cells in non-severe SARS-CoV-2 infection. In TCRdb, the 5' RACE reads were re-called with MiXCR into one record per CDR3 protein. Of 70,000 to 90,000 distinct CDR3 sequences listed, about 11% are singletons. Specimen: whole blood. These receptors all stem from an adult who was a healthcare worker with PCR-confirmed SARS-CoV-2 infection or an uninfected control (not recorded which).

This clonotype turned up a few times. This chain joins TRBV29-1 and TRBJ1-2; D unresolved. Trimming left V 7 bases short and J 5 bases short, with 17 bases between. This CDR3 contains 13 residues. Germline values: CDR1 SQVTM, CDR2 ANQGSEA. The CDR3 DNA sequence: TGCAGCGCCCCAAACCCACGTGGATATGGCTACACCTTC. It encodes CSAPNPRGYGYTF.

This clonotype appeared a few times. This chain joins TRBV5-6 and TRBJ2-7; 9 positions match TRBD1. CDR1 SGHDT and CDR2 YYEEEE come from the germline V gene. V trimming: 4 bases; J trimming: 6 bases; junction bases outside the gene matches: 11. CDR3 length equals 15 residues. CDR3: CASSPVSGQGPEQYF. The CDR3 nucleotides read TGTGCCAGCAGCCCCGTCTCGGGACAGGGACCCGAGCAGTACTTC.

The chain employs TRBV6-6 and TRBJ1-2; D is unresolved. CDR3 size: 12 residues. Per the germline V gene, CDR1 is MNHNY and CDR2 is SVGAGI (reference sequence). The germline V and J ends were trimmed by 11 bases and 4 bases, with 14 bases remaining between them. The DNA for the CDR3 is TGTGCCGGAGGGCTTGAGGGCTATGGCTACACCTTC. Amino acids: CAGGLEGYGYTF.

V gene TRBV7-9 combines with J gene TRBJ2-1; D is ambiguous. The CDR3 covers 13 residues. Germline assignment: CDR1 SEHNR and CDR2 FQNEAQ (reference sequence). Trimming took off 2 bases at V and 15 bases at J, with 17 bases between the two ends. In nucleotides, the CDR3 is TGTGCCAGCAGCTTAAGTACCAGCAAGGAATCGTTCTTC. Translated: CASSLSTSKESFF.

This CDR3 reads CASSDRGSPFYEQYF. The CDR3 region has the DNA TGTGCCAGCAGCGACAGGGGCTCCCCCTTCTACGAGCAGTACTTC. The chain couples TRBV5-6 to TRBJ2-7; 8 nucleotides agree with TRBD1. J gave up 3 bases and V 4 bases, and 9 bases lay outside the gene matches. The CDR3 loop spans 15 amino acids. Germline V CDR1 and CDR2: SGHDT, YYEEEE.

This clonotype was detected a few times. The V gene is TRBV20-1, the J gene TRBJ2-7, with 9 bases matching TRBD1. V trimming: 0 bases; J trimming: 4 bases; junction bases outside the gene matches: 7. The germline CDR1 and CDR2 sequences are DFQATT and SNEGSKA (reference sequence). This CDR3 is built from 15 residues. The CDR3: CSARDPGQGFYEQYF. CDR3 nucleotide sequence: TGCAGTGCTAGAGACCCGGGACAGGGTTTTTACGAGCAGTACTTC.

This clonotype has a handful of counts. The chain uses TRBV3-1 and TRBJ2-2; D not certain. CDR1 LGHDT and CDR2 YNNKEL come from the germline V gene (reference sequence). The CDR3 runs to 14 residues. Trimming stripped 4 bases from V and 2 bases from J, with 8 bases between. The CDR3 is CASSRTTNTGELFF. In DNA form, the CDR3 reads TGTGCCAGCAGCCGAACCACTAACACCGGGGAGCTGTTTTTT.

The chain has TRBV7-9 and TRBJ1-1; D call uncertain. The V and J ends lost 6 bases and 11 bases respectively, with 13 bases between them. Looked up from germline, CDR1 is SEHNR and CDR2 is FQNEAQ (reference sequence). The CDR3 consists of 11 residues. DNA of the CDR3: TGTGCCAGCAGAAAAGGAGCATCGGCTTTCTTT. Amino acids: CASRKGASAFF.

The table lists this clonotype with many counts. The chain is built from TRBV29-1 and TRBJ1-1; TRBD1 aligns across 9 bases. Germline CDR1 and CDR2: SQVTM and ANQGSEA. The CDR3 is made up of 12 amino acids. Unmatched junction bases numbered 9, after V lost 8 bases and J lost 8 bases. The CDR3 DNA is TGCAGCTTCCGACAGGGGGATATCGAAGCTTTCTTT. As protein: CSFRQGDIEAFF.

This clonotype was counted a few times. The chain recombines TRBV11-2 with TRBJ2-5; 11 bases are a match to TRBD1. The J segment lost 2 bases and the V segment lost 5 bases, leaving 4 bases of the junction unmatched. There are 15 residues in the CDR3. The germline gives CDR1 SGHAT, CDR2 FQNNGV. Written as DNA, the CDR3 is TGTGCCAGCAGCCCCGGGACAGGGGGTCAAGAGACCCAGTACTTC. This translates into CASSPGTGGQETQYF.

This clonotype was observed a handful of times. This chain connects TRBV29-1 to TRBJ1-3, with D unresolved. Germline assignment: CDR1 SQVTM and CDR2 ANQGSEA. CDR3 size: 13 residues. V was trimmed by 1 base and J by 1 base, leaving 5 bases between them. The CDR3 is CSVEVGSGNTIYF. Written as DNA, the CDR3 is TGCAGCGTTGAAGTGGGATCTGGAAACACCATATATTTT. The whole variable domain, remainder taken from reference TRBV29-1 and TRBJ1-3, is SAVISQKPSRDICQRGTSLTIQCQVDSQVTMMFWYRQQPGQSLTLIATANQGSEATYESGFVIDKFPISRPNLTFSTLTVSNMSPEDSSIYLCSVEVGSGNTIYFGEGSWLTVV.

The rearrangement links TRBV19 to TRBJ2-7, with D perhaps TRBD2 (6 bases). In germline, CDR1 is LNHDA, CDR2 SQIVND (reference sequence). This CDR3 comprises 14 residues. V was shortened by 3 bases and J by 3 bases, with 12 bases between the two germline ends. The CDR3 DNA is TGTGCCAGTAGTATCACCGGGAGCCTCTACGAGCAGTACTTC. Amino acid sequence: CASSITGSLYEQYF.

This clonotype has a handful of counts. The CDR3 sequence: CASSRDREGEKLFF. CDR3 DNA: TGTGCCAGCAGTCGGGACAGGGAGGGGGAAAAACTGTTTTTT. The gene calls are TRBV6-5 and TRBJ1-4, with TRBD1 matching over 9 bases. CDR3 length: 14 residues. V was pared by 5 bases and J by 8 bases, with 6 bases of the junction left unmatched. CDR1 is MNHEY, CDR2 SVGAGI, per germline.

The CDR3 region is CASSYRGNSPLHF. The CDR3 region has the DNA TGTGCCAGCAGTTACAGGGGTAATTCACCCCTCCACTTT. This rearrangement joins TRBV6-5 to TRBJ1-6, with a tentative D call TRBD1 (5 bases). This CDR3 has 13 residues. The ends were cut back, 2 bases at V and 6 bases at J, with 5 bases in the middle. Germline assignment: CDR1 MNHEY and CDR2 SVGAGI.

This clonotype has a count of ten or more. The J gene is TRBJ2-1, the V gene TRBV9; 10 positions agree with TRBD2. Germline V gene sequence: CDR1 SGDLS, CDR2 YYNGEE. The CDR3 covers 18 residues. Losses at the gene ends were 0 bases for V and 3 bases for J; bases not matched to a gene: 9. The CDR3 DNA reads TGTGCCAGCAGCGTAGACAGCGGGGGGGCCCAGATCTACAATGAGCAGTTCTTC. Translating gives CASSVDSGGAQIYNEQFF.

This clonotype was found a few times. The chain joins TRBV7-8 to TRBJ2-1, with 8 bases lining up with TRBD2. CDR1 SGHVS and CDR2 FQNEAQ come from the germline V gene. This CDR3 is built from 17 residues. V lost 4 bases to trimming and J lost 8 bases; unmatched junction nucleotides: 16. In nucleotides, the CDR3 is TGTGCCAGCAGCTCGTTACATCGGGGGGGCGCGGGTGATGAGCAGTTCTTC. Translating it yields CASSSLHRGGAGDEQFF.

This clonotype showed up just a few times. J is TRBJ1-5 and V is TRBV6-6; D call uncertain. Trimming shortened V by 7 bases and J by 0 bases, and 10 bases separated the two germline ends. Germline V lookup: CDR1 MNHNY, CDR2 SVGAGI (reference sequence). The CDR3 length is 14 residues. In DNA form, the CDR3 reads TGTGCCAGCAAGGAGGAATTTAGCAATCAGCCCCAGCATTTT. Translated, it gives CASKEEFSNQPQHF.

This clonotype was detected only a few times. The chain couples TRBV20-1 to TRBJ2-3, with 10 bases lining up with TRBD2. J gave up 2 bases and V 6 bases, and 5 bases lay outside the gene matches. Per the germline V gene, CDR1 is DFQATT and CDR2 is SNEGSKA (reference sequence). This CDR3 is 14 amino acids long. The CDR3 DNA reads as TGCAGTGCAGTAGCGGGGGGCCACACAGATACGCAGTATTTT. It is translated as CSAVAGGHTDTQYF.

This clonotype has ten or more counts. The rearrangement joins TRBV9 to TRBJ2-7; 9 bases fit TRBD1. The CDR3 covers 16 residues. V dropped 0 bases and J dropped 2; count of bases not matched to a gene: 6. Germline V gene sequence: CDR1 SGDLS, CDR2 YYNGEE. In DNA, the CDR3 is TGTGCCAGCAGCGTAGACGGGACAGGGTTTCCCTACGAGCAGTACTTC. Amino acid sequence: CASSVDGTGFPYEQYF.